The clone carrying this T cell receptor (beta chain) has at least ten counts. Its antigen is unidentified. The sample belongs to a study of T cells after yellow fever vaccination. Overall study: Fractions of low cell number were prepared using SMART-Seq v4 Ultra Low Input. Broader study findings: Boosting was followed by the reappearance of most primary-vaccination clones (approximately 95% CD4, about 88% CD8). The secondary response showed a weaker magnitude and a faster peak, day 5 versus 15.

TCRdb reanalysed the 5' RACE reads using MiXCR and keeps one entry per CDR3 protein. The repertoire includes roughly 120,000 distinct CDR3 sequences, under 8% of them detected once, and nearly 2.5% sits in the top ten. Germline CDR1 is LGHNA and CDR2 is YNFKEQ. With 2 bases removed from V and 10 bases from J, the gap between germline ends came to 20 bases. This CDR3 comprises 15 residues. The receptor was isolated from a man in his late teens or twenties who received the YFV17D yellow fever vaccine. The sample here was CD4+ T cells sorted from PBMCs, taken 10 to 11 days after the first yellow fever vaccination. The J gene is TRBJ1-1, the V gene TRBV4-2; D perhaps matches TRBD1 (6 bases). CDR3 nucleotides: TGTGCCAGCAGCCAACCGGGGGGCCGGGAGGGGTTAGCTTTCTTT. This codes for CASSQPGGREGLAFF.